The 23 T cell receptor beta chains below come from one sample, sequenced in a study of T cells and copy number aberrations in small-cell lung cancer. TCRdb's copy holds only in-frame clones and misses some; the assay was immunoSEQ multiplex PCR. The repertoire holds over 2,000 clones, with around 79% as singletons. What was sequenced was normal tissue next to the tumor. The receptors derive from a man aged 55 to 70 with small cell lung cancer.

This clone has more than one count but fewer than ten. The rearrangement uses TRBV19 and TRBJ2-7; 9 positions match TRBD1. The CDR3 consists of 15 residues. V was pared by 7 bases and J by 3 bases, with 10 bases of the junction left unmatched. In germline, CDR1 is LNHDA, CDR2 SQIVND (reference sequence). The CDR3 is CASTTSGTGSYEQYF. The CDR3 DNA reads as TGTGCCAGTACCACCTCCGGGACAGGGAGCTACGAGCAGTACTTC.

This chain joins TRBV5-6 and TRBJ1-4, with 10 bases identical to TRBD1. CDR1 is SGHDT and CDR2 is YYEEEE in the germline V gene. With 2 bases clipped from V and 10 bases from J, the junction kept 5 bases outside the gene matches. The CDR3 runs to 14 residues. The CDR3 here is CASSFGQGVVKLFF. The CDR3 nucleotides are TGTGCCAGCAGCTTCGGACAGGGGGTAGTAAAACTGTTTTTT.

A single count supports this clone. This rearrangement joins TRBV15 to TRBJ1-1, with D tentatively TRBD1 (6 bases). Germline V lookup: CDR1 LNHNV, CDR2 YYDKDF (reference sequence). The CDR3 is made up of 15 amino acids. With 0 bases removed from V and 9 bases from J, the gap between germline ends came to 17 bases. Here the CDR3 DNA reads TGTGCCACCAGCAGAGATTTTATCCCGGACAGTCAAGCTTTCTTT. Encoded protein: CATSRDFIPDSQAFF.

Judged by abundance, this clone is hyperexpanded. The chain uses TRBV5-5 and TRBJ1-1; D call uncertain. Germline assignment: CDR1 SGHKS and CDR2 YYEKEE (reference sequence). Trimming took 0 bases from V and 0 from J, leaving 12 bases between them. The CDR3 contains 16 residues. CDR3 region: CASSLDDWSMNTEAFF. CDR3 nucleotides: TGTGCCAGCAGCTTGGATGATTGGAGCATGAACACTGAAGCTTTCTTT.

In nucleotides, the CDR3 is TGTGCCACCAGCGACAGGGGAATTGGGGGCTACACCTTC. It yields the protein CATSDRGIGGYTF. The rearrangement uses TRBV19 and TRBJ1-2; 8 nucleotides match TRBD1. V lost 10 bases and J lost 8; bases outside the gene matches: 12. This CDR3 is 13 amino acids long. Germline lookup yields CDR1 LNHDA and CDR2 SQIVND (reference sequence).

CDR3 region: CASSWMSEDQETQYF. The CDR3 region has the DNA TGTGCCAGCAGTTGGATGTCGGAAGACCAAGAGACCCAGTACTTC. The V call is TRBV6-5, the J call TRBJ2-5; D unclear. V lost 4 bases, J lost 0 bases, and 12 bases lay in between. The CDR3 covers 15 residues. Germline lookup yields CDR1 MNHEY and CDR2 SVGAGI.

This clone was counted once. This chain joins TRBV11-2 and TRBJ1-1; D possibly corresponds to TRBD1 (5 bases). V was clipped by 5 bases and J by 3 bases, with 10 bases between them. Germline CDR1 reads SGHAT; CDR2 reads FQNNGV. The CDR3 is 13 amino acids. CDR3 loop: CASSRKGDTEAFF. The CDR3 coding sequence is TGTGCCAGCAGCCGAAAAGGGGACACTGAAGCTTTCTTT.

This chain uses TRBV4-1 with TRBJ2-7, with 8 bases lining up with TRBD1. V lost 5 bases and J lost 2; bases outside the gene matches: 5. This CDR3 region has 14 residues. CDR1 MGHRA and CDR2 YSYEKL come from the germline V gene. CDR3: CASSGQGSPYEQYF. CDR3 nucleotides: TGCGCCAGCAGCGGACAGGGTTCCCCCTACGAGCAGTACTTC.

This chain joins TRBV30 and TRBJ2-2, with TRBD2 matching 9 bases. Germline V gives CDR1 GTSNPN, CDR2 SVGIG (reference sequence). The trim removed 1 base at V and 3 bases at J, leaving 0 bases unmatched. The CDR3 length is 14 residues. The CDR3 region has the DNA TGTGCCTGGAGTGGGACTAGCGACACCGGGGAGCTGTTTTTT. This translates into CAWSGTSDTGELFF.

This clone showed up just once. The chain employs TRBV11-2 and TRBJ2-7; no definite D call. The length of the CDR3 is 13 residues. Germline loops: CDR1 SGHAT, CDR2 FQNNGV. V lost 0 bases and J 3 bases, leaving 6 bases between the germline ends. CDR3 protein: CASSLDPLYEQYF. CDR3 sequence (DNA): TGTGCCAGCAGCTTAGATCCCCTCTACGAGCAGTACTTC.

The J gene is TRBJ1-1, the V gene TRBV11-2; weak D call: TRBD1 (6 bases). The CDR3 is 16 residues long. Trimming removed 6 bases from V and 3 bases from J, with 20 bases in between. The germline gives CDR1 SGHAT, CDR2 FQNNGV. The chain's CDR3 is CASSPLPGTHYTEAFF. The CDR3 nucleotides read TGTGCCAGCAGTCCCCTTCCCGGGACACACTACACTGAAGCTTTCTTT.

The chain joins TRBV6-5 to TRBJ1-1, with D maybe TRBD1 (5 bases). Trimming took off 0 bases at V and 3 bases at J, with 8 bases between the two ends. Germline loops: CDR1 MNHEY, CDR2 SVGAGI. This CDR3 has 14 amino acids. The CDR3, as DNA: TGTGCCAGCAGTTACTCCGGGGGTTACACTGAAGCTTTCTTT. Translation gives CASSYSGGYTEAFF.

V usage is TRBV19 and J usage is TRBJ2-3, with D tentatively TRBD1 (7 bases). Trimming shortened V by 1 base and J by 2 bases, and 13 bases separated the two germline ends. The CDR3 is made up of 16 amino acids. The germline V gene encodes CDR1 LNHDA and CDR2 SQIVND (reference sequence). CDR3 loop: CASSIAAGGHTDTQYF. In DNA form, the CDR3 reads TGTGCCAGTAGTATAGCGGCAGGGGGGCACACAGATACGCAGTATTTT. Full variable domain (rest looked up from reference TRBV19 and TRBJ2-3): DGGITQSPKYLFRKEGQNVTLSCEQNLNHDAMYWYRQDPGQGLRLIYYSQIVNDFQKGDIAEGYSVSREKKESFPLTVTSAQKNPTAFYLCASSIAAGGHTDTQYFGPGTRLTVL.

V usage is TRBV5-5 and J usage is TRBJ2-3; D ambiguous. The CDR3 sequence is 12 residues long. Per the germline V gene, CDR1 is SGHKS and CDR2 is YYEKEE (reference sequence). V lost 4 bases to trimming and J lost 7 bases, with 10 bases between them. CDR3 bases: TGTGCCAGCAGCGGACCAACTTATACGCAGTATTTT. Its translation is CASSGPTYTQYF.

This chain joins TRBV30 and TRBJ2-7; tentatively, D is TRBD1 or TRBD2 (5 bases each). Germline V gives CDR1 GTSNPN, CDR2 SVGIG (reference sequence). V lost 3 bases, J lost 6 bases, and 15 bases lay in between. The CDR3 has 13 amino acids. The CDR3 loop is CAWSALHGGEQYF. In DNA, the CDR3 is TGTGCCTGGAGCGCCCTACATGGGGGCGAGCAGTACTTC.

The chain combines TRBV6-6 with TRBJ1-1, with D uncertain. Germline V CDR1 and CDR2: MNHNY, SVGAGI (reference sequence). The CDR3 contains 13 residues. Trimming took off 5 bases at V and 7 bases at J, with 14 bases between the two ends. The DNA for the CDR3 is TGTGCCAGCAGTCTTGGCACCAAGAGTGAAGCTTTCTTT. The encoded protein is CASSLGTKSEAFF.

This clone was counted once. The chain combines TRBV10-2 with TRBJ2-6; possibly TRBD1 or TRBD2 for D (5 bases each). The CDR3 has 14 residues. Germline V gene sequence: CDR1 WSHSY, CDR2 SAAADI. Trimming stripped 6 bases from V and 2 bases from J, with 8 bases between. The CDR3 DNA sequence: TGCGCCAGCAGGGTGGGGGCTGGGGCCAACGTCCTGACTTTC. Translated, it gives CASRVGAGANVLTF.

The rearrangement joins TRBV5-1 to TRBJ2-7; perhaps TRBD2 as D (6 bases). V lost 3 bases and J lost 2, with 12 bases in between. This CDR3 comprises 14 residues. CDR1 is SGHRS, CDR2 YFSETQ, per germline. The CDR3 DNA reads TGCGCCAGCAGCTCGCCTAGCGAAGCCTACGAGCAGTACTTC. Translating gives CASSSPSEAYEQYF.

The V call is TRBV6-1, the J call TRBJ2-5; a weak D match, TRBD2 (5 bases). V lost 2 bases and J lost 0, with 10 bases in between. Per germline, CDR1 MNHNS and CDR2 SASEGT. This CDR3 region has 15 residues. CDR3 region: CASSETRFDQETQYF. CDR3 nucleotides: TGTGCCAGCAGTGAAACTAGATTTGACCAAGAGACCCAGTACTTC.

The V gene is TRBV7-9, the J gene TRBJ2-1; a weak D match, TRBD2 (5 bases). Germline V CDR1 and CDR2: SEHNR, FQNEAQ (reference sequence). The V end was cut by 1 base, the J end by 9 bases, with 19 bases between. The length of the CDR3 is 16 residues. The CDR3 DNA is TGTGCCAGCAGCTTAGTCCTTCACGGGGTTGGGAGTGAGCAGTTCTTC. Its translation: CASSLVLHGVGSEQFF.

This chain joins TRBV19 and TRBJ1-2, with 7 bases lining up with TRBD1. V was pared by 5 bases and J by 5 bases, with 8 bases of the junction left unmatched. The CDR3 sequence is 14 residues long. Germline V gene lookup returns CDR1 LNHDA and CDR2 SQIVND (reference sequence). The CDR3 nucleotides read TGTGCCAGTAGTGCCGACAGGGACCCATATGGCTACACCTTC. Its protein is CASSADRDPYGYTF.

V gene TRBV5-6 combines with J gene TRBJ2-1, with D unclear. Trimming took off 0 bases at V and 1 base at J, with 11 bases between the two ends. Germline V gives CDR1 SGHDT, CDR2 YYEEEE. The CDR3 has 16 residues. This CDR3 reads CASSLGAHESYNEQFF. In DNA, the CDR3 is TGTGCCAGCAGCTTGGGGGCCCACGAGTCCTACAATGAGCAGTTCTTC.

The V gene is TRBV7-9, the J gene TRBJ2-5, with D perhaps TRBD1 (6 bases). The V gene lost 0 bases and the J gene lost 2 bases, with 10 bases spanning the gap. This CDR3 is built from 15 residues. Looked up from germline, CDR1 is SEHNR and CDR2 is FQNEAQ (reference sequence). CDR3: CASSLAWGRQETQYF. As DNA, the CDR3 is TGTGCCAGCAGCTTAGCGTGGGGGCGTCAAGAGACCCAGTACTTC.